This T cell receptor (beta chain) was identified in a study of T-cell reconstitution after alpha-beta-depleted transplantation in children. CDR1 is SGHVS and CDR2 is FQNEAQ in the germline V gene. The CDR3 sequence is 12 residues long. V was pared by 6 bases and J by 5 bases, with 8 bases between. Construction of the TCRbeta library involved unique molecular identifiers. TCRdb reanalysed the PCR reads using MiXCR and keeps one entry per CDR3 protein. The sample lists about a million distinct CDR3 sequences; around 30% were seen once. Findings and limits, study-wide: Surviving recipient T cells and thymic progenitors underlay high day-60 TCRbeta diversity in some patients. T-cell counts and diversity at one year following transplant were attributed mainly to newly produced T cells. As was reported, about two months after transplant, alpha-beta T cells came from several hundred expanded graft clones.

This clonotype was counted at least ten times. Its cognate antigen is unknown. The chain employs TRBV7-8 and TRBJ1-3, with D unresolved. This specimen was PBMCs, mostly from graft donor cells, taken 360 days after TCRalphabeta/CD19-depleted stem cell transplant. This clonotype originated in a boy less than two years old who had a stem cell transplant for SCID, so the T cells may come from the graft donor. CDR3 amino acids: CASRSMRNTIYF. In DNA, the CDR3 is TGTGCCAGCAGAAGCATGAGAAACACCATATATTTT.